Many counts were recorded for the clone carrying this T cell receptor beta chain. The antigen is undetermined. The data are from a study of cytomegalovirus exposure and HLA in healthy donors. Both 60 Vbeta primers and 13 Jbeta primers went into the PCR. The table came from immunoSEQ multiplex PCR; TCRdb's copy has only in-frame clones and leaves some out. This sample yields approximately 170,000 clones, of which about 82% are seen a single time; 2.4% belongs to the top ten. Germline lookup yields CDR1 LGHNA and CDR2 YSLEER. With 6 bases removed from V and 5 bases from J, the gap between germline ends came to 22 bases. The CDR3 runs to 16 residues. Findings of the study overall: Under in vitro conditions, a few CMV-associated chains were confirmed as specific for CMV antigens.

The chain links TRBV4-3 to TRBJ1-2, with D possibly matching TRBD1 (6 bases). Sample: PBMCs. The receptor comes from a male donor in good health and CMV-seronegative. The CDR3 DNA reads as TGCGCCAGCAGTCAGACCCGGGCCCAGGGGTCATATGGCTACACCTTC. This gives the protein CASSQTRAQGSYGYTF.